Below, one T cell receptor (beta chain) is given with its context. Its antigen is not identified. Researchers partitioned CD4+ cells into CD45RA+ naive and CD45RA-negative memory subsets. The material for each subset, its genomic DNA, was split evenly across several immunoSEQ plates. Clones were sequenced by immunoSEQ multiplex PCR, and TCRdb holds only the in-frame ones, with some missing. The sample includes around 2.5 million clones, roughly 93% of them seen just once. This sample is drawn from a study of shared clonotypes between healthy human individuals. The CDR3 is 15 residues long. Per the germline V gene, CDR1 is MDHEN and CDR2 is SYDVKM. The J segment lost 6 bases and the V segment lost 5 bases, leaving 3 bases of the junction unmatched. Study-wide findings and caveats: The study's rarefaction showed incomplete sorted-subset sequencing despite large depth.

This receptor was identified in a man aged 18 to 29 in good health. Some clones in this sample may be carry-over from other donors' samples. The V gene is TRBV28, the J gene TRBJ2-2, with 13 bases lining up with TRBD2. Material for sequencing was naive CD4+ T cells from PBMCs. Subset in this sample: CD45RA+ positively selected. The CDR3 region is CASSPGTSGAGELFF. Here the CDR3 DNA reads TGTGCCAGCAGTCCCGGGACTAGCGGGGCCGGGGAGCTGTTTTTT.